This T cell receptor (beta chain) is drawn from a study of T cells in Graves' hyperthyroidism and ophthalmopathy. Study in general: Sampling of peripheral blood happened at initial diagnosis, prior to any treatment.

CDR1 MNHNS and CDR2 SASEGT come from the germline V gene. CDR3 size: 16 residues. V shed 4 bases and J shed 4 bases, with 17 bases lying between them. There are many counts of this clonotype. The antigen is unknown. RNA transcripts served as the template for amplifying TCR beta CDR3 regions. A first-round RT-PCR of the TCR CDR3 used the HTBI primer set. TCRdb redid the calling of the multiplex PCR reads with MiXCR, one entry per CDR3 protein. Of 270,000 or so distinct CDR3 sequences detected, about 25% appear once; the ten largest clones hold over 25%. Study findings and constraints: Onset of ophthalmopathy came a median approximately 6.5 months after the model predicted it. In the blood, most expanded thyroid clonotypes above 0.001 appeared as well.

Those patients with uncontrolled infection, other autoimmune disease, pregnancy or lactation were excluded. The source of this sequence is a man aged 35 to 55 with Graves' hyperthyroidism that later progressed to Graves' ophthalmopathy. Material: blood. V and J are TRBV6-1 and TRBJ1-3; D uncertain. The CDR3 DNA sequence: TGTGCCAGCAGTGCTATCTGGCCCGGCGGAGGAAACACCATATATTTT. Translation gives CASSAIWPGGGNTIYF.